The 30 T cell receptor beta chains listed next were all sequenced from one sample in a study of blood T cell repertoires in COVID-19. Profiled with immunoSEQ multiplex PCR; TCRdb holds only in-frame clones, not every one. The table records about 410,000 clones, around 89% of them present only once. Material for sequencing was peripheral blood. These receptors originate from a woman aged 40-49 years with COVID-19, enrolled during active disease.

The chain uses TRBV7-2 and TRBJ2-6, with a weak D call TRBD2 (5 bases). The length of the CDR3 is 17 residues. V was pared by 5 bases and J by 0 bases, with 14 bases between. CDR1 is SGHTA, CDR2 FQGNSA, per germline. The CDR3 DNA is TGTGCCAGCAGCCCCCACGGAGGTTACTCTGGGGCCAACGTCCTGACTTTC. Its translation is CASSPHGGYSGANVLTF.

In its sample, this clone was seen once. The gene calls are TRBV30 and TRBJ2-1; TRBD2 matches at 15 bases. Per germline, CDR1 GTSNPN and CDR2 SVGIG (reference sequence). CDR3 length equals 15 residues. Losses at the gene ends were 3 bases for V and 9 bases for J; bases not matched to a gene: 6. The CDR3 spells CAWSRTSGRASEQFF. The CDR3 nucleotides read TGTGCCTGGAGCCGGACTAGCGGGAGGGCCAGTGAGCAGTTCTTC.

The CDR3 loop is CASSVPPGQGYEQYF. CDR3 nucleotide sequence: TGTGCCAGCAGTGTCCCACCGGGACAGGGCTACGAGCAGTACTTC. The chain is built from TRBV28 and TRBJ2-7, with 9 bases aligning to TRBD1. Germline V gene sequence: CDR1 MDHEN, CDR2 SYDVKM. Trimming cost V 5 bases and J 3 bases; bases outside gene matches: 8. The CDR3 consists of 15 residues. Together with reference TRBV28 and TRBJ2-7, the CDR3 gives the full variable domain: DVKVTQSSRYLVKRTGEKVFLECVQDMDHENMFWYRQDPGLGLRLIYFSYDVKMKEKGDIPEGYSVSREKKERFSLILESASTNQTSMYLCASSVPPGQGYEQYFGPGTRLTVT.

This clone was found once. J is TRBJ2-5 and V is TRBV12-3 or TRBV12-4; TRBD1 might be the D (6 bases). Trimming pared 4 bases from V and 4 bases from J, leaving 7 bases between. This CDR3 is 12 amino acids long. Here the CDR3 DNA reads TGTGCCAGCAGTTACAGGGCAGAGACCCAGTACTTC. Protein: CASSYRAETQYF.

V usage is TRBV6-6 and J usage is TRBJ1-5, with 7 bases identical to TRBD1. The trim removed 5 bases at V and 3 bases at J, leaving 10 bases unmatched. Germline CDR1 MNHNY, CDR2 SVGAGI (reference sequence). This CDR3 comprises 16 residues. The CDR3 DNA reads TGTGCCAGCAGTAAAGGGGGCACAGGGAACAATCAGCCCCAGCATTTT. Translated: CASSKGGTGNNQPQHF.

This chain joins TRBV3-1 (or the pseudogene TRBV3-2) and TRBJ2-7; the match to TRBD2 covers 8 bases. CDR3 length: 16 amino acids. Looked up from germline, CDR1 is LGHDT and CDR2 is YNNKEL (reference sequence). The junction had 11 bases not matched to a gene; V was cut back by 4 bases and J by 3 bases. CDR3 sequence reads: CASSRFAGLALYEQYF. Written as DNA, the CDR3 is TGTGCCAGCAGCCGATTTGCCGGACTAGCCCTCTACGAGCAGTACTTC.

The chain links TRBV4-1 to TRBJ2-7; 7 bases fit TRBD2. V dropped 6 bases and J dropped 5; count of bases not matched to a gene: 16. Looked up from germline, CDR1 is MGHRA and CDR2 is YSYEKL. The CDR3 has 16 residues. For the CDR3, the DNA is TGCGCCAGCAGTTGGCGGGTACGCGGGAGTAGCGACGAGCAGTACTTC. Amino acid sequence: CASSWRVRGSSDEQYF.

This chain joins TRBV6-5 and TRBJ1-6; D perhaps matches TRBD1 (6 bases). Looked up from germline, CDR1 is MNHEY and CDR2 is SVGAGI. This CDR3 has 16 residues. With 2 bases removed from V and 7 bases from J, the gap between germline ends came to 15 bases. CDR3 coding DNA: TGTGCCAGCAGTTACCTTAGCGTAGGGGGAAATTCACCCCTCCACTTT. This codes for CASSYLSVGGNSPLHF.

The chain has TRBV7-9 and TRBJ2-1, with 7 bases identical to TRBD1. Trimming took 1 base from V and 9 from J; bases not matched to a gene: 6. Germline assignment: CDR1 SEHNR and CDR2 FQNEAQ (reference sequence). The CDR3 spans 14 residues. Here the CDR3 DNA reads TGTGCCAGCAGCTTAGAACCGGACAGGTTTGAGCAGTTCTTC. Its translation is CASSLEPDRFEQFF.

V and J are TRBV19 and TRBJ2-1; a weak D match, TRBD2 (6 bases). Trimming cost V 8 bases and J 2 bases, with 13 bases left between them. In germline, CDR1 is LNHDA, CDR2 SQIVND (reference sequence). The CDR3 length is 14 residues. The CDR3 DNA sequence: TGTGCCAGTCGGGAGAGGGCCACCTACAATGAGCAGTTCTTC. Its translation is CASRERATYNEQFF.

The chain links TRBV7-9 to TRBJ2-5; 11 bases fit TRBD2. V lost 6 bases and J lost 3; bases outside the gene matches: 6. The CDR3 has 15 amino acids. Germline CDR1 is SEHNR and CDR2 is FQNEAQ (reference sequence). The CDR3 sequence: CASRKGTSGKETQYF. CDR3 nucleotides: TGTGCCAGCAGAAAAGGGACTAGCGGAAAAGAGACCCAGTACTTC.

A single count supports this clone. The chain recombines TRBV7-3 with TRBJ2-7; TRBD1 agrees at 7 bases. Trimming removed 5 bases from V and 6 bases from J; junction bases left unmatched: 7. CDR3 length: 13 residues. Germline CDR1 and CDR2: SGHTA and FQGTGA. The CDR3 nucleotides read TGTGCCAGCAGCGGGGGCCCAGGGGGCGAGCAGTACTTC. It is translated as CASSGGPGGEQYF.

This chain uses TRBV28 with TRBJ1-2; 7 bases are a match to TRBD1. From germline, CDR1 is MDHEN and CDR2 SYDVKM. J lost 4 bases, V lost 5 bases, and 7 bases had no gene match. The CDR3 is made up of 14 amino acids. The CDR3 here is CASSPGQIPYGYTF. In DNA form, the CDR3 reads TGTGCCAGCAGTCCGGGACAGATACCCTATGGCTACACCTTC.

The CDR3 loop is CASSFITGTGLHNEQFF. The CDR3 DNA reads TGTGCCAGCAGCTTCATAACCGGGACAGGGCTCCACAATGAGCAGTTCTTC. V gene TRBV27 combines with J gene TRBJ2-1; 9 bases fit TRBD1. The CDR3 is 17 residues long. Germline CDR1 reads MNHEY; CDR2 reads SMNVEV (reference sequence). J lost 5 bases, V lost 6 bases, and 14 bases had no gene match.

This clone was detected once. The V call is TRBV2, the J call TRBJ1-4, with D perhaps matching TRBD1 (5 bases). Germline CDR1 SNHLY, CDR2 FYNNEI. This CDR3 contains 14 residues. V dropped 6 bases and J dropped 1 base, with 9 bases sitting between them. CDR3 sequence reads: CASREGRTNEKLFF. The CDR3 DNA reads TGTGCCAGCAGGGAGGGGCGAACTAATGAAAAACTGTTTTTT.

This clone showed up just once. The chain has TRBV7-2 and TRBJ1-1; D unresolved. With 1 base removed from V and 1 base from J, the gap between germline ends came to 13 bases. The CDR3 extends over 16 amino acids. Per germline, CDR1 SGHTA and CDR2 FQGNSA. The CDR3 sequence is CASSLDEEGRNTEAFF. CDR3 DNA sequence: TGTGCCAGCAGCTTAGATGAGGAAGGGAGGAACACTGAAGCTTTCTTT.

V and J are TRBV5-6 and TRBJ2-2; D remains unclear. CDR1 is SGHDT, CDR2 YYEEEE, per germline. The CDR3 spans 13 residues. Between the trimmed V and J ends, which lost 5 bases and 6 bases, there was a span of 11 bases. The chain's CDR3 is CASSPAVSGELFF. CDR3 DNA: TGTGCCAGCAGTCCGGCGGTTTCCGGGGAGCTGTTTTTT.

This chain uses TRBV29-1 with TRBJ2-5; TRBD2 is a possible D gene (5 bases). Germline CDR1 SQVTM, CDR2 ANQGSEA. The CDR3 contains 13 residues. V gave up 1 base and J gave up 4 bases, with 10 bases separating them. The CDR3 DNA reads TGCAGCGTTGAAGCGTCCGGGGTAGAGACCCAGTACTTC. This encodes CSVEASGVETQYF.

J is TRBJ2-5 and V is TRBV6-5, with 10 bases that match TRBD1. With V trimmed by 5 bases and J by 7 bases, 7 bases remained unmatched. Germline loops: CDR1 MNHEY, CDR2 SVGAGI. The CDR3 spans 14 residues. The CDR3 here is CASSRQGAQGTQYF. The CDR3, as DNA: TGTGCCAGCAGTAGACAGGGGGCGCAGGGGACCCAGTACTTC.

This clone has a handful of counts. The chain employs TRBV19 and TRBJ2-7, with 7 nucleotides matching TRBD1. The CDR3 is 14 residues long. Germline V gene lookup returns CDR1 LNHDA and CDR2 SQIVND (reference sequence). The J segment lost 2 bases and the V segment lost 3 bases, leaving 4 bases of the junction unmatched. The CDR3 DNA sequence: TGTGCCAGTAGTATCGGGACAGACACCTACGAGCAGTACTTC. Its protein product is CASSIGTDTYEQYF.

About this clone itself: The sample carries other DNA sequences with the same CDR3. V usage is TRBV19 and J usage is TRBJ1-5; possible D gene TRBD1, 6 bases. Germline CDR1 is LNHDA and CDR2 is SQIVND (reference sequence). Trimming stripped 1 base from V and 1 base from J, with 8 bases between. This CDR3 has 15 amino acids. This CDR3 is CASSIGTGSNQPQHF. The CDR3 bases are TGTGCCAGTAGTATAGGAACAGGGAGCAATCAGCCCCAGCATTTT.

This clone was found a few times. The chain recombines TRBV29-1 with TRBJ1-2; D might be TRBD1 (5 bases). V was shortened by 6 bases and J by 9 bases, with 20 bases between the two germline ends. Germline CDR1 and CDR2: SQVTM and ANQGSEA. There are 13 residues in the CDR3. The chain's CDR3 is CSVRDEGRRSYTF. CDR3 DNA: TGCAGCGTCAGGGACGAAGGGAGGAGAAGCTACACCTTC.

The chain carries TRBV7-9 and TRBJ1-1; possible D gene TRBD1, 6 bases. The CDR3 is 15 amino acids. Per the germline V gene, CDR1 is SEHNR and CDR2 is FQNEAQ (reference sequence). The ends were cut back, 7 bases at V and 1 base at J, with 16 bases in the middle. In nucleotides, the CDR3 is TGTGCCAGCACCCGAGGGGGGGACGGGAACACTGAAGCTTTCTTT. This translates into CASTRGGDGNTEAFF.

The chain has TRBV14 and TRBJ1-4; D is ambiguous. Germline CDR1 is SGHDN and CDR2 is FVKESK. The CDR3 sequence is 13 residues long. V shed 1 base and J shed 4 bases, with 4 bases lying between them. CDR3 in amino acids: CASSQVLNEKLFF. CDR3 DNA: TGTGCCAGCAGCCAAGTCCTTAATGAAAAACTGTTTTTT.

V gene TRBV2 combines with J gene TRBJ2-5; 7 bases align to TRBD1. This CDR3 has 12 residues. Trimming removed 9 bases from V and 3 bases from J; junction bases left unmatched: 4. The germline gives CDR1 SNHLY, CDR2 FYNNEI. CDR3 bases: TGTGCCAGTGAAACAGGGGAAGAGACCCAGTACTTC. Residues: CASETGEETQYF.

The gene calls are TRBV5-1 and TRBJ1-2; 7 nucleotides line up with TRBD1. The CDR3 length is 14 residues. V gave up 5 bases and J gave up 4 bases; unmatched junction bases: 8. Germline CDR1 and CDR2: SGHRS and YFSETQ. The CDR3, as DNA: TGCGCCAGCAGGGAGGGGGCGATCGGCTATGGCTACACCTTC. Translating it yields CASREGAIGYGYTF.

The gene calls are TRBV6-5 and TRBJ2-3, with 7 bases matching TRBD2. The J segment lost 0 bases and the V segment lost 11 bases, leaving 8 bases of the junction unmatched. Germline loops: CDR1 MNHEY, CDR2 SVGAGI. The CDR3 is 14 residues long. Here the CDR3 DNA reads TGTGCCGGCCGACTAGCCGCTAGCACAGATACGCAGTATTTT. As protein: CAGRLAASTDTQYF.

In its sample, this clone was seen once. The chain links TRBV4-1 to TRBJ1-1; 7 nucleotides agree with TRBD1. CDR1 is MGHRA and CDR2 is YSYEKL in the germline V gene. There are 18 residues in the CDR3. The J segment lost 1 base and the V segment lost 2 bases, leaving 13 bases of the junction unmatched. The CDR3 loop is CASSQISQGIVRNTEAFF. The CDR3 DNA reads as TGCGCCAGCAGCCAAATCTCACAGGGGATCGTCAGGAACACTGAAGCTTTCTTT.

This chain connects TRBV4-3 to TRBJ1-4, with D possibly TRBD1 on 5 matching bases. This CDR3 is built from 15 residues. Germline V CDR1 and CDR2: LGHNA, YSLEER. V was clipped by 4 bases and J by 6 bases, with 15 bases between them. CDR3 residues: CASSPTQGGDEKLFF. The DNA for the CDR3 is TGCGCCAGCAGCCCCACTCAGGGTGGTGATGAAAAACTGTTTTTT.

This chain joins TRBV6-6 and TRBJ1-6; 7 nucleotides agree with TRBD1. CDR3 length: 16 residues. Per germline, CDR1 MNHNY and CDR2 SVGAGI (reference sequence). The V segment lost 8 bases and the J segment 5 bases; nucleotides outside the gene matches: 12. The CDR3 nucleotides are TGTGCCAGCCGTCGAGTGACAGGGACGGATAATTCACCCCTCCACTTT. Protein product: CASRRVTGTDNSPLHF.